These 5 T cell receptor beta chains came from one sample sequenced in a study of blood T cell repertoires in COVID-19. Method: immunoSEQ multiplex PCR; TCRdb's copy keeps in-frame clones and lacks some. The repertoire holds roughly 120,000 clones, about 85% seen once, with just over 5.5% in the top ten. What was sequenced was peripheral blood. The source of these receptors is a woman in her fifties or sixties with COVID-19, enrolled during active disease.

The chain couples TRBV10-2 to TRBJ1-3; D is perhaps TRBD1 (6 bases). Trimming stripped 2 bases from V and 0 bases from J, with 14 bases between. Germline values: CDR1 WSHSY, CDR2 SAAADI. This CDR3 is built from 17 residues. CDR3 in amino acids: CASSEPRGLLSGNTIYF. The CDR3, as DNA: TGCGCCAGCAGTGAGCCCAGGGGATTACTCTCTGGAAACACCATATATTTT.

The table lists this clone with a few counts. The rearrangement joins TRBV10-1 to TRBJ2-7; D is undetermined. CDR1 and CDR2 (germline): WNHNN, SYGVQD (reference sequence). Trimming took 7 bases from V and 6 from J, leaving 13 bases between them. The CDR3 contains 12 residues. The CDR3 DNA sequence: TGCGCCAGCATAAGCCACCAAATCGAGCAGTACTTC. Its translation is CASISHQIEQYF.

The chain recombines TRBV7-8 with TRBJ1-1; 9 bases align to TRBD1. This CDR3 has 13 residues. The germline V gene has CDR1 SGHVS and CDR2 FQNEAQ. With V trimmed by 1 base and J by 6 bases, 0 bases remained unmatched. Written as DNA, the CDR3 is TGTGCCAGCAGCTTAGGGGACAGGGCTGAAGCTTTCTTT. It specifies CASSLGDRAEAFF.

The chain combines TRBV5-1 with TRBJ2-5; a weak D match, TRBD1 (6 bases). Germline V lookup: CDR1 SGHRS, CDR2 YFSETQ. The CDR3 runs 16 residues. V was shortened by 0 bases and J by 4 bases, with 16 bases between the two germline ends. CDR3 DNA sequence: TGCGCCAGCAGCTTGGGGATTGGAGTACAGGGAGAGACCCAGTACTTC. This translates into CASSLGIGVQGETQYF.

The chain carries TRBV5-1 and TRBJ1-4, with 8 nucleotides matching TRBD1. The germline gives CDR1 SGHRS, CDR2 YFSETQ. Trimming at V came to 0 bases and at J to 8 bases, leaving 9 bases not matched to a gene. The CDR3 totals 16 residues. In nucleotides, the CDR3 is TGCGCCAGCAGCTTGGTTTGGACAGGGAGGCCGGAAAAACTGTTTTTT. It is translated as CASSLVWTGRPEKLFF.